The 9 T cell receptor beta chains in this list originate from one sample, sequenced in a study of molecular identifiers for immune sequencing clone quantification. TCRdb itself ran the PCR reads through MiXCR, one entry per CDR3 protein. The table has under 600,000 distinct CDR3 sequences, 25% seen once; the top ten hold over 0.6%. Sequencing was done on a sample of naive CD8+ T cells from blood, with Jurkat cell RNA spiked in. Subset meaning: FACS-sorted CD8+CD4-CCR7+CD45RA+ naive T cells. Receptors originate from a human donor in good health. Some libraries in this study had Jurkat cell RNA spiked in.

This chain connects TRBV6-2 or TRBV6-3 to TRBJ2-2, with D maybe TRBD1 (5 bases). Germline V gene data show CDR1 as MNHEY and CDR2 as SVGEGT. V was shortened by 7 bases and J by 4 bases, with 7 bases between the two germline ends. CDR3 length: 12 residues. The CDR3 loop is CASTQGTGELFF. CDR3 in DNA: TGTGCCAGCACCCAGGGCACCGGGGAGCTGTTTTTT.

This clonotype was detected many times. CDR3 sequence: CASSLAGAPGEQYF. As DNA, the CDR3 is TGTGCCAGCAGCTTAGCAGGAGCCCCTGGCGAGCAGTACTTC. The chain joins TRBV7-9 to TRBJ2-7; D unclear. The V and J ends lost 0 bases and 6 bases respectively, with 12 bases between them. Germline lookup yields CDR1 SEHNR and CDR2 FQNEAQ (reference sequence). The CDR3 spans 14 residues. Looking up the rest from reference TRBV7-9 and TRBJ2-7 gives the full variable domain: DTGVSQNPRHKITKRGQNVTFRCDPISEHNRLYWYRQTLGQGPEFLTYFQNEAQLEKSRLLSDRFSAERPKGSFSTLEIQRTEQGDSAMYLCASSLAGAPGEQYFGPGTRLTVT.

V is TRBV6-2 or TRBV6-3 and J is TRBJ1-2; D ambiguous. Germline V lookup: CDR1 MNHEY, CDR2 SVGEGT. CDR3 length: 15 residues. Trimming pared 5 bases from V and 5 bases from J, leaving 18 bases between. The CDR3 protein is CASSRMEVLYYGYTF. The CDR3, as DNA: TGTGCCAGCAGTCGGATGGAGGTCCTTTATTATGGCTACACCTTC.

The rearrangement joins TRBV24-1 to TRBJ2-2, with D unresolved. This CDR3 spans 12 amino acids. The V gene lost 2 bases and the J gene lost 6 bases, with 3 bases spanning the gap. Germline V gene sequence: CDR1 KGHDR, CDR2 SFDVKD. The chain's CDR3 is CATSDSPGELFF. In DNA, the CDR3 is TGTGCCACCAGTGATTCCCCCGGGGAGCTGTTTTTT.

Notes on this clonotype: This may be a read error: a much more frequent sequence differs by one nucleotide. V is TRBV30 and J is TRBJ1-3; D not certain. This CDR3 is 14 amino acids long. Germline-derived CDR1 and CDR2 are GTSNPN and SVGIG (reference sequence). CDR3 nucleotide sequence: TGTGCCTGGAGTGTAGGAGGGTCTGGAAACACCTTATATTTT. It encodes CAWSVGGSGNTLYF.

The sample holds a few counts of this clonotype. The chain has TRBV25-1 and TRBJ2-3; D gene uncertain. V was clipped by 4 bases and J by 2 bases, with 7 bases between them. CDR1 and CDR2 (germline): MGHDK, SYGVNS. The CDR3 is 13 residues long. This CDR3 reads CASSVGITDTQYF. The CDR3 nucleotides read TGTGCCAGCAGTGTAGGGATCACAGATACGCAGTATTTT.

This rearrangement joins TRBV7-9 to TRBJ2-2, with D perhaps TRBD1 (5 bases). CDR1 SEHNR and CDR2 FQNEAQ come from the germline V gene (reference sequence). V was clipped by 0 bases and J by 5 bases, with 10 bases between them. The CDR3 has 15 amino acids. The chain's CDR3 is CASSLAQGVTGELFF. CDR3 coding DNA: TGTGCCAGCAGCTTAGCGCAAGGGGTTACCGGGGAGCTGTTTTTT.

Details on this clonotype: The junction departs from the called germline gene at one end, perhaps through a read error. This chain uses TRBV11-2 with TRBJ2-1; D is unresolved. The germline V gene has CDR1 SGHAT and CDR2 FQNNGV. The CDR3 is 15 residues long. CDR3 DNA sequence: TGTGCCCGCAGCACCGGGCCTCTTCGTTCCAATGAGCAGTTCTTC. It encodes CARSTGPLRSNEQFF.

The CDR3 sequence: CASSYSRGVSEQYF. DNA for the CDR3: TGCGCCAGCAGCTACTCTCGTGGGGTTTCCGAGCAGTACTTC. This chain connects TRBV5-1 to TRBJ2-7; no definite D call. Per the germline V gene, CDR1 is SGHRS and CDR2 is YFSETQ. The V and J ends lost 3 bases and 6 bases respectively, with 16 bases between them. The CDR3 spans 14 residues.